This T cell receptor beta chain was sequenced during a study of glioma-infiltrating T cells after dendritic cell vaccination. A remark on this clone: Its antigen is unidentified.

Stated time point: after dendritic cell vaccination, including at tumor progression/relapse. Primers: 60 V beta forward and 13 J beta reverse. Sequencing used immunoSEQ multiplex PCR; TCRdb keeps in-frame clones, though not all of them. The sample has 55,000 to 75,000 clones, roughly 80% seen once. V lost 5 bases to trimming and J lost 2 bases; unmatched junction nucleotides: 7. Per germline, CDR1 SGHVS and CDR2 FNYEAQ. The CDR3 contains 15 residues. Findings and limits, study-wide: Longer survival after dendritic cell vaccination followed higher pretreatment TIL content.

The chain joins TRBV7-6 to TRBJ1-1; TRBD1 aligns across 8 bases. The specimen comprised blood, sampled after dendritic cell vaccination. This receptor was identified in a human donor with glioblastoma. The CDR3 protein is CASSGTTGDNTEAFF. The CDR3 DNA follows: TGTGCCAGCAGCGGGACGACAGGGGATAACACTGAAGCTTTCTTT.